This paragraph reports one T cell receptor beta chain. A few counts support this clone. It lacks a known antigen. No base quality values were provided; no much bigger clone lies one nucleotide off. The sample comes from a study of control samples from healthy donors and cancer patients (dated by TCRdb to about 2020). CDR1 is given as KGHDR and CDR2 as SFDVKD, both from the germline V gene. A distance of 16 bases separates the germline ends of V and J, which lose 4 bases and 2 bases respectively. The CDR3 covers 16 residues, taking in both the cysteine and the phenylalanine. Of all the DNA, just the CDR3 is kept, 48 bases in frame from base 1. The library was prepared using the immunoSEQ multiplex PCR assay. TCRdb obtained this table from immuneACCESS and retained in-frame rearrangements with V and J assigned. These tables miss some clones; where compared with another copy, unresolved V genes account for less than half of the shortfall, and the remainder is unexplained. Present in this sample are approximately 51,000 clones, 80% of which were seen just once. Of the sample, over 9% is held by the ten largest clones.

The sequence came from a man in his 70s in good health. The sequence is built from TRBV24-1 and TRBJ2-5, and perhaps TRBD1 as D gene, on 5 matching bases. Specimen: blood. This receptor has the CDR3 CATSDPAVGRQETQYF. The DNA is as follows: TGTGCCACCAGTGACCCTGCTGTGGGGCGGCAAGAGACCCAGTACTTC.